This TCR beta chain was documented in a study of blood T cells in healthy people across ages. Per germline, CDR1 MGHRA and CDR2 YSYEKL. CDR3 length: 14 amino acids. V was clipped by 3 bases and J by 1 base, with 9 bases between them. This clonotype has more than one count but fewer than ten. What it recognizes is unknown. Study findings and constraints: In older individuals, TCR beta diversity per million T cells was lower, falling roughly linearly with age.

RNA extraction gave at least 5.5 micrograms of total RNA per sample. Using a J-beta primer mix together with a sample-barcoded 5' primer, a second PCR was run for roughly 6 to 12 cycles. Each cDNA molecule was tagged by a template-switch adaptor with 12 random nucleotides. TCRdb reprocessed the 5' RACE reads with MiXCR, giving one entry per CDR3 protein. There are some 1.4 million distinct CDR3 sequences in the sample; approximately 40% occur only once, and under 8% lies in the top ten. This chain links TRBV4-1 with TRBJ2-5, with D maybe TRBD2 (6 bases). This TCR was sampled from a woman between 18 and 29 years old in good health. What was sequenced was blood. Written as DNA, the CDR3 is TGCGCCAGCAGCCAGACGACTAGCCAAGAGACCCAGTACTTC. Translation gives CASSQTTSQETQYF.